Listed below are T cell receptor beta chains from one sample, sequenced in a study of shared clonotypes between healthy human individuals. Sequencing was performed with immunoSEQ multiplex PCR; in TCRdb, only in-frame clones are kept and a portion is missing. This sample carries fewer than 2.5 million clones, roughly 93% of them seen once, and the ten largest clones take 0.35% to 0.45%. The specimen was naive CD4+ T cells from PBMCs. These receptors were taken from a man aged 18 to 30 in good health. Some clones in this sample may be carry-over from other donors' samples. Both conserved end residues are part of each CDR3. Size tells how often a clone was seen (once, few, many) or the class of an expanded clone, and some rows leave it out.

TRBV6-5	NA	TRBJ2-1	CASSSPGQGAYNEQFF
TRBV18	NA	TRBJ1-5	CASSPFQSNQPQHF
TRBV28	NA	TRBJ1-3	CASSMMGGGNTIYF
TRBV28	NA	TRBJ1-2	CASSGTRVIPVLVTPSFYGYTF
TRBV18	NA	TRBJ1-5	CASSPLNQPQHF
TRBV4-2	NA	TRBJ2-2	CASSQRTGELFF
TRBV15	NA	TRBJ2-5	CATSRDIETQYF
TRBV18	once	TRBJ1-2	CASSPTGGAVWGYTF
TRBV6-5	once	TRBJ1-1	CASSGRQQGNTEAFF
TRBV9	once	TRBJ2-5	CASSVGYYRGDETQYF
TRBV9	NA	TRBJ2-1	CASSVELAGVGNEQFF
TRBV28	NA	TRBJ2-7	CASGSSYEQYF
TRBV20-1	NA	TRBJ2-7	CSAGQNEQYF
TRBV19	NA	TRBJ2-7	CASRGDRDYEQYF